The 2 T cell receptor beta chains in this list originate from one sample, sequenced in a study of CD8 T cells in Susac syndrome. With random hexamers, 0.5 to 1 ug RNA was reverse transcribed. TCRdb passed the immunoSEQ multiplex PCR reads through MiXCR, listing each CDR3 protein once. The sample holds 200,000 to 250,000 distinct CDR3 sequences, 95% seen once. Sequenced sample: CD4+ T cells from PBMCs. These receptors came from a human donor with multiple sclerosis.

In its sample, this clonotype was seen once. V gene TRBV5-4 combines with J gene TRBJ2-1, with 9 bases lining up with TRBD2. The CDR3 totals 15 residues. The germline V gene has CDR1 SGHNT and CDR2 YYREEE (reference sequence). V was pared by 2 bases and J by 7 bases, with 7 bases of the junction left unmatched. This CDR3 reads CASSFGLATMNEQFF. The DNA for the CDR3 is TGTGCCAGCAGCTTCGGACTAGCGACCATGAATGAGCAGTTCTTC.

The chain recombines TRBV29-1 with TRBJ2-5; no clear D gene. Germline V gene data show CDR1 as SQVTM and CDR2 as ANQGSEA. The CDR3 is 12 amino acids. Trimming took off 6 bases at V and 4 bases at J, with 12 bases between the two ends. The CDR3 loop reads CSVALDGETQYF. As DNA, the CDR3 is TGCAGCGTCGCTCTGGACGGAGAGACCCAGTACTTC.